These T cell receptor beta chains were read from a single sample in a study of cytomegalovirus exposure and HLA in healthy donors. Some clones are missing from TCRdb's copy, which holds only in-frame ones; the method was immunoSEQ multiplex PCR. In the table there are roughly 170,000 clones, approximately 80% of which are singletons. Sequencing was performed on PBMCs. The receptors were sampled from a woman between 25 and 40 years old in good health and CMV-seronegative. Each CDR3 is given with its conserved first and last residue.

cdr3_aa,cdr3_length,v_call
CASNPVGGYEQYF,13,TRBV11-2
CASGLSTGELFF,12,TRBV12-5
CASSVLASGNTGELFF,16,TRBV9
CASSPRQADINTEAFF,16,TRBV5-1
CASSQDGSVGETQYF,15,TRBV4-3
CSVVTRLQEAFF,12,TRBV29-1
CASRWKGARNTEAFF,15,TRBV13
CASRYGVWNTGELFF,15,TRBV27
CASSAPDRSNYGYTF,15,TRBV5-6
CASSFGGRGYNEQFF,15,TRBV5-1
CSVEWGGASTEAFF,14,TRBV29-1
CASSPEGPGTANEKLFF,17,TRBV5-4
CASSLLAGTEQFF,13,TRBV7-2
CASSSKQLDRGGVAFF,16,TRBV6-5